This note documents a single TCR beta chain sequence. This sample stems from a study of blood T cell repertoires in COVID-19. CDR3 length: 14 residues. Germline assignment: CDR1 MNHEY and CDR2 SVGAGI. V lost 6 bases and J lost 3; bases outside the gene matches: 8. Sequenced by immunoSEQ multiplex PCR; TCRdb stores in-frame clones only, minus some. The table has more than 100,000 clones, approximately 84% seen once. The chain couples TRBV6-5 to TRBJ2-7; 7 bases fit TRBD2. The sequenced sample was peripheral blood. This TCR was sampled from a man between 60 and 75 years old with acute or convalescent COVID-19. CDR3 in amino acids: CASRAGRANYEQYF. CDR3 nucleotide sequence: TGTGCCAGCAGGGCAGGGAGGGCCAACTACGAGCAGTACTTC.